The present T cell receptor beta chain was sequenced within a study of CD8+ T cells in alopecia areata. Investigators isolated RNA and reverse transcribed it into cDNA to act as the sequencing template. Clones were sequenced by immunoSEQ multiplex PCR, and TCRdb holds only the in-frame ones, with some missing. The repertoire has some 130,000 clones, 58% of them found once; the top ten carry 4.5%. This clone was picked up a small number of times. Germline V gives CDR1 LNHDA, CDR2 SQIVND (reference sequence). The CDR3 is made up of 15 amino acids. V trimming: 3 bases; J trimming: 2 bases; junction bases outside the gene matches: 6.

The sample here was CD4+ T cells sorted from blood, taken at week 0. This chain joins TRBV19 and TRBJ1-2; the match to TRBD1 covers 7 bases. The source of this sequence is a human donor with alopecia areata. The CDR3 here is CASSMDRSFNYGYTF. CDR3 DNA sequence: TGTGCCAGTAGTATGGACAGGAGTTTCAACTATGGCTACACCTTC.